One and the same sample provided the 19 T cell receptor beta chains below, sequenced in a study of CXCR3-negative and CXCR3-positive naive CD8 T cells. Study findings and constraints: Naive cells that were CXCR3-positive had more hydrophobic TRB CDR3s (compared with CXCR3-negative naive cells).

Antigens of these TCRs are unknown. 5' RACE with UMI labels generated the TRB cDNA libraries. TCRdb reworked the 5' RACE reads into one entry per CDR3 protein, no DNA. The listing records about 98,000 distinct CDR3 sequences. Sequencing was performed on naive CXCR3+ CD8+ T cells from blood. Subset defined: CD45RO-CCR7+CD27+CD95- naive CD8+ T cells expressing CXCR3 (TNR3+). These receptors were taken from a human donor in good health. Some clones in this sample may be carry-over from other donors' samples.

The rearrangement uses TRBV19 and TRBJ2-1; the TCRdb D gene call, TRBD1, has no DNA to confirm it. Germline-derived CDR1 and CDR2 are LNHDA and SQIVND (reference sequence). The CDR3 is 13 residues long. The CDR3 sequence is CASRGRGDNEQFF. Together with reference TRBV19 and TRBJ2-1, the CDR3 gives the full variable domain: DGGITQSPKYLFRKEGQNVTLSCEQNLNHDAMYWYRQDPGQGLRLIYYSQIVNDFQKGDIAEGYSVSREKKESFPLTVTSAQKNPTAFYLCASRGRGDNEQFFGPGTRLTVL.

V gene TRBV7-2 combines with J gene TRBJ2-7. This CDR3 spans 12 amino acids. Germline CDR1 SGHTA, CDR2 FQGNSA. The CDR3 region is CASSLFDYEQYF.

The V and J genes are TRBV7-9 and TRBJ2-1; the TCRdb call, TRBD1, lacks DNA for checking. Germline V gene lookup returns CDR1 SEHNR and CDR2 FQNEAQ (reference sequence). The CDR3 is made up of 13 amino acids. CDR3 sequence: CASKRGGYNEQFF.

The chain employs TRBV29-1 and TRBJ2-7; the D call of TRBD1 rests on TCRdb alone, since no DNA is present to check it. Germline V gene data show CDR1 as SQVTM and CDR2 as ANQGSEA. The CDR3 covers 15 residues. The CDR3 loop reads CSVEGGTGVPYEQYF.

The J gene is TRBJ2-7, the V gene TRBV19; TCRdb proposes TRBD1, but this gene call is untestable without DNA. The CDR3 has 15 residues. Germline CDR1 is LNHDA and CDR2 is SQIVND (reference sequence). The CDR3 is CASSTRDRGAYEQYF.

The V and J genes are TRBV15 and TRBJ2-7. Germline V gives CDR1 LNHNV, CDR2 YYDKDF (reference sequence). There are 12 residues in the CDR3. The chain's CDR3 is CATSRDGSEQYF.

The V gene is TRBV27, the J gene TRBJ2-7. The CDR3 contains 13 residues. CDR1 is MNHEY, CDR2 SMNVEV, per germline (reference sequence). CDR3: CASSLTMTYEQYF.

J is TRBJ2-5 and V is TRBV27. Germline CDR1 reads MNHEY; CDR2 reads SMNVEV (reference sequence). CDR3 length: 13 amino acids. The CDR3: CASSFPNQETQYF.

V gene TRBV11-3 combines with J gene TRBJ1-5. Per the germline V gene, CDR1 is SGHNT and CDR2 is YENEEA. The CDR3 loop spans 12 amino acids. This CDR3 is CASSSAGEPQHF.

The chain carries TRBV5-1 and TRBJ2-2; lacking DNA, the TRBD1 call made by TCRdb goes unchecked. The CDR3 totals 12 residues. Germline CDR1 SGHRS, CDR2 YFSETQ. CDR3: CASKQGGGELFF. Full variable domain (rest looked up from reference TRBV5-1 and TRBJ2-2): KAGVTQTPRYLIKTRGQQVTLSCSPISGHRSVSWYQQTPGQGLQFLFEYFSETQRNKGNFPGRFSGRQFSNSRSEMNVSTLELGDSALYLCASKQGGGELFFGEGSRLTVL.

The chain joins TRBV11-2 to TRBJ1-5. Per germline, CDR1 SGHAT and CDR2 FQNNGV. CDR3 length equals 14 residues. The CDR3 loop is CASSSVSSNQPQHF. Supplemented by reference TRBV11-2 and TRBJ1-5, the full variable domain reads EAGVAQSPRYKIIEKRQSVAFWCNPISGHATLYWYQQILGQGPKLLIQFQNNGVVDDSQLPKDRFSAERLKGVDSTLKIQPAKLEDSAVYLCASSSVSSNQPQHFGDGTRLSIL.

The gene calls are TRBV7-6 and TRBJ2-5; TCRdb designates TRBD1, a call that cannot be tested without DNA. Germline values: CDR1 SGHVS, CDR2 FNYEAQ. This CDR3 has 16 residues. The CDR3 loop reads CASSLGGSGTGDTQYF.

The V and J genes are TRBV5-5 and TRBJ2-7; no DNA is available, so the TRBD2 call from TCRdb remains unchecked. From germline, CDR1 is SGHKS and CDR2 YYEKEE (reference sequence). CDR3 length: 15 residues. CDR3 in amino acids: CASSLGGMGTYEQYF.

The CDR3: CASQPGQGFRNYEQYF. The chain couples TRBV21-1 to TRBJ2-7; TCRdb indicates TRBD1, and absent DNA this call remains unverified. TRBV21-1 is annotated as a pseudogene. This CDR3 has 16 amino acids.

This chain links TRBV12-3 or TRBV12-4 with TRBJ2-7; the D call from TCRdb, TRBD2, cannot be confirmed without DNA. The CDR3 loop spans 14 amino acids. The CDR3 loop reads CASSLTAGGHEQYF.

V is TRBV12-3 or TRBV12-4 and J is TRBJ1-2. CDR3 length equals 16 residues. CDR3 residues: CASSLADGPRGYGYTF.

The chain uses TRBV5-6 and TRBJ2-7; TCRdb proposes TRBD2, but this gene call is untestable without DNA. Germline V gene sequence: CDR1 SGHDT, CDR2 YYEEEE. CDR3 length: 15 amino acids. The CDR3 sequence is CASSLVLAGNYEQYF.

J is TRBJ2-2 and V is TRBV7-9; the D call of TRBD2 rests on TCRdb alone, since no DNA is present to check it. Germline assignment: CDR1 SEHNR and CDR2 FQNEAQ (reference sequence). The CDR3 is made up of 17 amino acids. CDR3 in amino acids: CASSFYVGGAATGELFF.

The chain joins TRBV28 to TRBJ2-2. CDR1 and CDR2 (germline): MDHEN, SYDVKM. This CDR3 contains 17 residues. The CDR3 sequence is CASSLLGLVGDTGELFF.